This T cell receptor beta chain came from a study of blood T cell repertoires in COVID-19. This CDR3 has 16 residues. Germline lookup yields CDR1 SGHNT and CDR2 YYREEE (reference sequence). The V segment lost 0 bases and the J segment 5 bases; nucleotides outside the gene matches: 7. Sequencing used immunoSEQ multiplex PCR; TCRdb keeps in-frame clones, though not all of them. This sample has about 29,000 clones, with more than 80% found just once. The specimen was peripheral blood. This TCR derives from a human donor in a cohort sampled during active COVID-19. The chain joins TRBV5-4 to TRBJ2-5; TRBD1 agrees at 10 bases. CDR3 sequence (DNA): TGTGCCAGCAGCTTGGCTGGGACAGGGGACTGGGAGACCCAGTACTTC. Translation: CASSLAGTGDWETQYF.